This passage covers 21 T cell receptor beta chains from one sample sequenced in a study of shared clonotypes between healthy human individuals. Data came from immunoSEQ multiplex PCR; TCRdb stores just in-frame clones and leaves some out. The table shows 950,000 to 1,300,000 clones, with approximately 68% occurring only once. Sequencing used memory CD4+ T cells sorted from blood. Subset defined: CD45RA-negative fraction. These receptors were collected from a young man in good health.

The chain recombines TRBV28 with TRBJ2-1; D may correspond to TRBD1 or TRBD2 (5 bases each). Germline V lookup: CDR1 MDHEN, CDR2 SYDVKM. The V and J ends lost 4 bases and 11 bases respectively, with 18 bases between them. The CDR3 sequence is 14 residues long. The CDR3 sequence: CASSSLRVGVKQFF. DNA for the CDR3: TGTGCCAGCAGTTCCCTTCGGGTGGGGGTCAAGCAGTTCTTC.

The genes are TRBV28 and TRBJ2-1; no reliable D call. The CDR3 consists of 13 residues. Trimming cost V 2 bases and J 6 bases, with 8 bases left between them. The germline CDR1 and CDR2 sequences are MDHEN and SYDVKM. CDR3 protein: CASSLPISNEQFF. The CDR3 DNA is TGTGCCAGCAGTTTACCGATTTCCAATGAGCAGTTCTTC.

This clone was found a few times. The chain combines TRBV7-9 with TRBJ2-2; D unresolved. The CDR3 runs 13 residues. The germline V gene has CDR1 SEHNR and CDR2 FQNEAQ (reference sequence). Trimming pared 5 bases from V and 7 bases from J, leaving 11 bases between. CDR3: CASSAASIGELFF. The CDR3 region has the DNA TGTGCCAGCAGCGCAGCGTCAATCGGGGAGCTGTTTTTT.

The chain recombines TRBV10-3 with TRBJ1-1; 11 bases match TRBD1. This CDR3 comprises 16 residues. Germline trimming cut 2 bases from V and 8 bases from J; bases unmatched to any gene: 10. Per the germline V gene, CDR1 is ENHRY and CDR2 is SYGVKD. The CDR3 protein is CAISEATGTGGGEAFF. In nucleotides, the CDR3 is TGTGCCATCAGTGAGGCCACCGGGACAGGGGGTGGGGAAGCTTTCTTT.

V and J are TRBV2 and TRBJ1-5; 8 nucleotides match TRBD1. The CDR3 spans 14 residues. Looked up from germline, CDR1 is SNHLY and CDR2 is FYNNEI. V shed 4 bases, J shed 7 bases, and the junction held 6 bases outside the gene matches. In nucleotides, the CDR3 is TGTGCCAGCAGTGGATCAGGGGGCAGGCAGCCCCAGCATTTT. It is translated as CASSGSGGRQPQHF. Complete variable domain (other parts from reference TRBV2 and TRBJ1-5): EPEVTQTPSHQVTQMGQEVILRCVPISNHLYFYWYRQILGQKVEFLVSFYNNEISEKSEIFDDQFSVERPDGSNFTLKIRSTKLEDSAMYFCASSGSGGRQPQHFGDGTRLSIL.

The CDR3 spells CASSEALGVFTYEQYF. DNA of the CDR3: TGTGCCAGCAGTGAAGCGCTTGGGGTTTTCACCTACGAGCAGTACTTC. The chain combines TRBV2 with TRBJ2-7; no clear D. CDR1 is SNHLY, CDR2 FYNNEI, per germline. V lost 0 bases and J lost 2, with 14 bases in between. This CDR3 spans 16 amino acids.

The gene calls are TRBV7-2 and TRBJ1-1; no firm D call. The CDR3 contains 11 residues. V shed 5 bases and J shed 3 bases, with 4 bases lying between them. Germline V lookup: CDR1 SGHTA, CDR2 FQGNSA. This chain's CDR3 is CASSPYTEAFF. In nucleotides, the CDR3 is TGTGCCAGCAGCCCTTACACTGAAGCTTTCTTT.

This chain joins TRBV4-3 and TRBJ2-4; D may be TRBD1 or TRBD2 (5 bases each). V shed 0 bases and J shed 0 bases, with 6 bases lying between them. Germline loops: CDR1 LGHNA, CDR2 YSLEER. CDR3 length: 15 amino acids. This chain's CDR3 is CASSQEGTAKNIQYF. The DNA of the CDR3 is TGCGCCAGCAGCCAAGAGGGGACAGCCAAAAACATTCAGTACTTC.

The rearrangement uses TRBV6-1 and TRBJ1-5; 9 bases align to TRBD1. Trimming cost V 3 bases and J 3 bases; bases outside gene matches: 9. CDR1 and CDR2 (germline): MNHNS, SASEGT. This CDR3 has 17 amino acids. The DNA for the CDR3 is TGTGCCAGCAGTGACCAGAAAGGGACAGGGTTCAATCAGCCCCAGCATTTT. This translates into CASSDQKGTGFNQPQHF.

V is TRBV4-3 and J is TRBJ2-5; TRBD2 matches 13 bases. In germline, CDR1 is LGHNA, CDR2 YSLEER. This CDR3 contains 18 residues. V dropped 0 bases and J dropped 4; count of bases not matched to a gene: 8. CDR3 DNA: TGCGCCAGCAGCCAAGATCTGCCCGGACTAGCGGGAGCAGAGACCCAGTACTTC. It translates to CASSQDLPGLAGAETQYF.

CDR3 amino acids: CAISVLDGDIQYF. The CDR3, as DNA: TGTGCCATCAGTGTATTGGACGGGGACATTCAGTACTTC. The chain combines TRBV10-3 with TRBJ2-4; D is perhaps TRBD2 (5 bases). V lost 4 bases and J 8 bases, leaving 12 bases between the germline ends. CDR1 is ENHRY, CDR2 SYGVKD, per germline. This CDR3 spans 13 amino acids.

The DNA for the CDR3 is TGTGCCAGCAGCCCGCGACAGGGGATGAACACTGAAGCTTTCTTT. Protein sequence: CASSPRQGMNTEAFF. The genes are TRBV7-2 and TRBJ1-1; TRBD1 agrees at 8 bases. V dropped 5 bases and J dropped 0; count of bases not matched to a gene: 5. The germline V gene encodes CDR1 SGHTA and CDR2 FQGNSA. The CDR3 has 15 amino acids.

This clone was detected only a few times. The CDR3 bases are TGTGCCAGTAGTCCTAACGCCGGGGCCAACGTCCTGACTTTC. Translated, it gives CASSPNAGANVLTF. The rearrangement uses TRBV19 and TRBJ2-6; D uncertain. This CDR3 region has 14 residues. Trimming stripped 5 bases from V and 4 bases from J, with 9 bases between. The V gene's germline CDR1 is LNHDA and CDR2 SQIVND (reference sequence).

V usage is TRBV19 and J usage is TRBJ2-4, with D perhaps matching TRBD1 (6 bases). This CDR3 has 14 amino acids. The V gene's germline CDR1 is LNHDA and CDR2 SQIVND (reference sequence). The V gene lost 4 bases and the J gene lost 5 bases, with 12 bases spanning the gap. The CDR3: CASSNRQAQNIQYF. CDR3 nucleotides: TGTGCCAGTAGTAATCGACAGGCCCAAAACATTCAGTACTTC.

The genes are TRBV6-1 and TRBJ2-5; TRBD2 aligns across 14 bases. V shed 6 bases, J shed 7 bases, and the junction held 4 bases outside the gene matches. CDR1 and CDR2 from the germline V gene are MNHNS and SASEGT. The length of the CDR3 is 14 residues. The CDR3 coding sequence is TGTGCCAGCAGCGTCGGACTAGCGGGAGGGACCCAGTACTTC. It translates to CASSVGLAGGTQYF.

For this clone: In the same sample, other DNA sequences code for this CDR3. The chain uses TRBV15 and TRBJ2-7; no definite D call. V was trimmed by 0 bases and J by 1 base, leaving 7 bases between them. This CDR3 contains 14 residues. CDR1 is LNHNV and CDR2 is YYDKDF in the germline V gene (reference sequence). CDR3 in amino acids: CATSRDLASYEQYF. The CDR3 DNA is TGTGCCACCAGCAGAGATTTGGCTTCCTACGAGCAGTACTTC. The full variable domain, rest sourced from reference TRBV15 and TRBJ2-7, is DAMVIQNPRYQVTQFGKPVTLSCSQTLNHNVMYWYQQKSSQAPKLLFHYYDKDFNNEADTPDNFQSRRPNTSFCFLDIRSPGLGDTAMYLCATSRDLASYEQYFGPGTRLTVT.

V and J are TRBV5-4 and TRBJ1-1; D not resolved. Germline CDR1 and CDR2: SGHNT and YYREEE (reference sequence). The V end was cut by 0 bases, the J end by 2 bases, with 5 bases between. The CDR3 has 13 residues. The CDR3 DNA sequence: TGTGCCAGCAGCTTGGACGCAAACACTGAAGCTTTCTTT. Its translation: CASSLDANTEAFF.

The gene calls are TRBV21-1 and TRBJ1-2; the tabulated D call, TRBD1, remains unverified against the DNA. TRBV21-1 corresponds to a pseudogene. The CDR3 contains 14 residues. The CDR3 reads CASSKARGAYGYTF. CDR3 nucleotide sequence: TGTGCCAGCAGCAAAGCAAGGGGTGCCTATGGCTACACCTTC.

This sequence joins TRBV6-6 and TRBJ1-3; D unresolved. Trimming left V 6 bases short and J 4 bases short, with 7 bases between. The V gene's germline CDR1 is MNHNY and CDR2 SVGAGI (reference sequence). The CDR3 contains 12 residues. CDR3 sequence (DNA): TGTGCCAGCAGGGCACAGGGAAACACCATATATTTT. It codes for CASRAQGNTIYF.

The V call is TRBV5-4, the J call TRBJ2-5; 8 bases agree with TRBD2. In germline, CDR1 is SGHNT, CDR2 YYREEE (reference sequence). This CDR3 has 16 amino acids. V gave up 1 base and J gave up 1 base; unmatched junction bases: 6. The chain's CDR3 is CASSLYRGGIQETQYF. The CDR3 nucleotides read TGTGCCAGCAGCTTGTATCGGGGGGGAATCCAAGAGACCCAGTACTTC.

This clone has a handful of counts. This chain connects TRBV28 to TRBJ1-6; D is undetermined. Trimming removed 3 bases at V and 0 bases at J, with 12 bases between. From germline, CDR1 is MDHEN and CDR2 SYDVKM. This CDR3 comprises 17 residues. CDR3 region: CASSFPQASSYNSPLHF. In DNA form, the CDR3 reads TGTGCCAGCAGTTTTCCCCAGGCGAGCTCCTATAATTCACCCCTCCACTTT.